This paragraph reports one TCR beta chain. The data belong to a study of blood T cell repertoires in COVID-19. About the research overall: Some COVID-19 samples were acute and others convalescent; all came from the United States, Italy and Spain. Nucleic acid was either cDNA or gDNA, and it came from T cells, B-cell-depleted T cells, or PBMCs.

Per the study methods: Reference gene primer amplification in the assay estimated nucleated cell counts. Sequencing used immunoSEQ multiplex PCR; TCRdb keeps in-frame clones, though not all of them. V, J and clone size derive from that table, while D and trimming were established from the DNA sequence. Here the sample spans around 240,000 clones, 70% to 90% being singletons. The CDR3 covers 11 residues. Germline CDR1 reads ENHRY; CDR2 reads SYGVKD. V was cut by 6 bases and J by 7 bases, with 10 bases left in between. The J gene is TRBJ2-7, the V gene TRBV10-3, with D perhaps TRBD2 (5 bases). The specimen was peripheral blood. The sequence derives from a man between 40 and 49 years old with acute or convalescent COVID-19. CDR3 sequence (DNA): TGTGCCATCAGGGGAGAAGTGGAGCAGTACTTC. It encodes CAIRGEVEQYF.